Here is one T cell receptor beta chain with its context. Via MiXCR, TCRdb re-called the 5' RACE reads, giving one row per CDR3 protein. The sample consists of 500,000 to 550,000 distinct CDR3 sequences, 22% of them appearing once. This CDR3 comprises 15 residues. The ends lost 3 bases at V and 12 bases at J; junction bases unmatched: 16. This entry comes from a study of identical twins. The same data also contributed to another study, on T cells expressing NK-cell markers.

The sequence was obtained from a woman younger than 35 in good health. The sequenced sample consisted of CD4+ T cells sorted from blood. This sequence joins TRBV12-3 or TRBV12-4 and TRBJ1-1, with 7 bases identical to TRBD1. CDR3 coding DNA: TGTGCCAGCAGTTTTAGGACAGGTCGGCCTTTAGTCCCTTTCTTT. It codes for CASSFRTGRPLVPFF.